Below are 20 T cell receptor beta chains sequenced from a single sample in a study of response to subunit inactivated influenza vaccine. From the RT-PCR reads, TCRdb called clonotypes with MiXCR, one entry per CDR3 protein. Here the sample spans more than 450,000 distinct CDR3 sequences, around 11% being singletons. Material: PBMCs from blood, obtained on the day of vaccination. The source of these receptors is a man between 50 and 59 years old who received an inactivated influenza vaccine.

The chain uses TRBV7-3 and TRBJ2-1, with a possible D match to TRBD1 (6 bases). V lost 2 bases and J lost 9, with 20 bases in between. The CDR3 is 16 amino acids. Germline V CDR1 and CDR2: SGHTA, FQGTGA. This CDR3 is CASSLLGTSKGGEQFF. In DNA, the CDR3 is TGTGCCAGCAGCTTACTGGGAACCTCTAAAGGGGGTGAGCAGTTCTTC.

This clonotype was recorded a few times. V usage is TRBV29-1 and J usage is TRBJ1-1, with TRBD1 identical over 12 bases. The germline V gene encodes CDR1 SQVTM and CDR2 ANQGSEA. The J segment lost 11 bases and the V segment lost 3 bases, leaving 13 bases of the junction unmatched. The CDR3 runs to 15 residues. This CDR3 reads CSVDGAPGQGALAFF. In nucleotides, the CDR3 is TGCAGCGTTGATGGGGCCCCGGGACAGGGGGCATTGGCTTTCTTT.

The chain combines TRBV5-1 with TRBJ2-1; 12 bases align to TRBD2. V lost 4 bases to trimming and J lost 4 bases; unmatched junction nucleotides: 9. CDR1 is SGHRS, CDR2 YFSETQ, per germline. The CDR3 is 17 residues long. This CDR3 reads CASSKGTSGLNYNEQFF. CDR3 coding DNA: TGCGCCAGCAGCAAAGGGACTAGCGGGCTGAATTACAATGAGCAGTTCTTC.

In its sample, this clonotype was seen a few times. The chain is built from TRBV20-1 and TRBJ1-2, with D unresolved. The CDR3 extends over 11 amino acids. CDR1 and CDR2 (germline): DFQATT, SNEGSKA (reference sequence). V lost 1 base to trimming and J lost 5 bases, with 5 bases between them. CDR3 sequence reads: CSARVGYGYTF. The CDR3 bases are TGCAGTGCTAGAGTCGGGTATGGCTACACCTTC.

This clonotype was recorded many times. The chain links TRBV5-1 to TRBJ2-6; possibly TRBD1 for D (5 bases). V was shortened by 4 bases and J by 0 bases, with 8 bases between the two germline ends. The CDR3 extends over 15 amino acids. Germline CDR1 is SGHRS and CDR2 is YFSETQ. The CDR3 sequence: CASSIQGSGANVLTF. For the CDR3, the DNA is TGCGCCAGCAGCATCCAGGGCTCTGGGGCCAACGTCCTGACTTTC.

This chain connects TRBV4-3 to TRBJ2-7; D might be TRBD2 (6 bases). The V gene lost 1 base and the J gene lost 7 bases, with 11 bases spanning the gap. From germline, CDR1 is LGHNA and CDR2 YSLEER. CDR3 length: 13 residues. CDR3: CASSQGLGGEQYF. CDR3 in DNA: TGCGCCAGCAGCCAAGGCCTGGGGGGAGAGCAGTACTTC.

This clonotype was seen a few times. The chain is built from TRBV5-6 and TRBJ2-1; TRBD2 aligns across 7 bases. V shed 4 bases and J 4 bases; nucleotides not matched to a gene: 8. The length of the CDR3 is 15 residues. Germline-derived CDR1 and CDR2 are SGHDT and YYEEEE. The CDR3 spells CASSPAGWGYNEQFF. In DNA, the CDR3 is TGTGCCAGCAGCCCAGCGGGGTGGGGTTACAATGAGCAGTTCTTC.

CDR3 bases: TGCGCCAGCAGCCCCTTAGCGGTAGGCGGCTACGAGCAGTACTTC. Its protein product is CASSPLAVGGYEQYF. The chain combines TRBV5-1 with TRBJ2-7; TRBD2 is a possible D gene (6 bases). The V gene lost 4 bases and the J gene lost 3 bases, with 17 bases spanning the gap. The germline gives CDR1 SGHRS, CDR2 YFSETQ. There are 15 residues in the CDR3.

This clonotype was recorded a few times. The rearrangement links TRBV20-1 to TRBJ2-2, with D perhaps matching TRBD1 (5 bases). Between the trimmed V and J ends, which lost 3 bases and 2 bases, there was a span of 7 bases. Germline V gene data show CDR1 as DFQATT and CDR2 as SNEGSKA (reference sequence). This CDR3 is built from 13 residues. The CDR3: CSASRENTGELFF. DNA of the CDR3: TGCAGTGCTAGCAGGGAAAACACCGGGGAGCTGTTTTTT.

There are many counts of this clonotype. The V call is TRBV5-1, the J call TRBJ2-1; no reliable D call. The CDR3 runs to 15 residues. Germline V gives CDR1 SGHRS, CDR2 YFSETQ. V shed 3 bases and J shed 0 bases, with 10 bases lying between them. The CDR3 DNA reads TGCGCCAGCAGCTCAGGTAGTAGCTCCTACAATGAGCAGTTCTTC. It translates to CASSSGSSSYNEQFF.

The gene calls are TRBV11-2 and TRBJ2-5; TRBD2 matches at 10 bases. Germline V gene sequence: CDR1 SGHAT, CDR2 FQNNGV. The CDR3 sequence is 17 residues long. V shed 1 base, J shed 2 bases, and the junction held 7 bases outside the gene matches. The chain's CDR3 is CASSLGIAGGQQETQYF. The CDR3 region has the DNA TGTGCCAGCAGCTTAGGGATAGCGGGGGGCCAGCAAGAGACCCAGTACTTC.

The chain carries TRBV11-1 and TRBJ1-2, with D unresolved. The germline CDR1 and CDR2 sequences are SGHAT and FQDESV (reference sequence). The length of the CDR3 is 13 residues. The V and J ends lost 5 bases and 5 bases respectively, with 12 bases between them. CDR3 sequence reads: CASSAPGGYGYTF. The CDR3 region has the DNA TGTGCCAGCAGCGCCCCCGGAGGATATGGCTACACCTTC.

This clonotype was picked up many times. The chain has TRBV28 and TRBJ1-6; unclear D gene. Per the germline V gene, CDR1 is MDHEN and CDR2 is SYDVKM. This CDR3 contains 17 residues. With 3 bases removed from V and 5 bases from J, the gap between germline ends came to 17 bases. The CDR3 DNA reads TGTGCCAGCAGTTTGGTTGGCGCCTGGGAAAATAATTCACCCCTCCACTTT. Translated: CASSLVGAWENNSPLHF.

The V and J genes are TRBV3-1 and TRBJ2-3; 8 bases map to TRBD1. V dropped 4 bases and J dropped 6; count of bases not matched to a gene: 9. The CDR3 contains 15 residues. From germline, CDR1 is LGHDT and CDR2 YNNKEL (reference sequence). CDR3 residues: CASSLLGDRGDTQYF. The CDR3 bases are TGTGCCAGCAGCCTTCTCGGCGACAGGGGCGATACGCAGTATTTT.

This clonotype was seen ten or more times. This chain connects TRBV15 to TRBJ2-2; TRBD1 agrees at 8 bases. This CDR3 is 15 amino acids long. Germline V CDR1 and CDR2: LNHNV, YYDKDF (reference sequence). The V and J ends lost 5 bases and 5 bases, in that order; junction bases with no gene match: 7. The CDR3, as DNA: TGTGCCACCAGCCCCGGGACAGGAACGACCGGGGAGCTGTTTTTT. This encodes CATSPGTGTTGELFF.

The table lists this clonotype with many counts. A read error may account for a junction end that differs from germline. The chain joins TRBV5-1 to TRBJ2-2, with D possibly TRBD1 on 6 matching bases. The CDR3 sequence is 14 residues long. Germline loops: CDR1 SGHRS, CDR2 YFSETQ. The chain's CDR3 is CASSLGGNTGELFF. CDR3 DNA sequence: TGTGCCAGCAGCTTAGGGGGGAACACCGGGGAGCTGTTTTTT. The variable domain in full, completed from reference TRBV5-1 and TRBJ2-2, reads KAGVTQTPRYLIKTRGQQVTLSCSPISGHRSVSWYQQTPGQGLQFLFEYFSETQRNKGNFPGRFSGRQFSNSRSEMNVSTLELGDSALYLCASSLGGNTGELFFGEGSRLTVL.

V usage is TRBV5-1 and J usage is TRBJ2-2, with TRBD2 matching over 12 bases. The germline V gene encodes CDR1 SGHRS and CDR2 YFSETQ. V gave up 4 bases and J gave up 6 bases; unmatched junction bases: 7. This CDR3 comprises 16 residues. The CDR3 DNA sequence: TGCGCCAGCAGCCAACCGGGACTAGCGGGTCCCGGGGAGCTGTTTTTT. Translation gives CASSQPGLAGPGELFF. Full variable domain (outside the CDR3, taken from reference TRBV5-1 and TRBJ2-2): KAGVTQTPRYLIKTRGQQVTLSCSPISGHRSVSWYQQTPGQGLQFLFEYFSETQRNKGNFPGRFSGRQFSNSRSEMNVSTLELGDSALYLCASSQPGLAGPGELFFGEGSRLTVL.

This clonotype has at least ten counts. The V call is TRBV28, the J call TRBJ2-1; possible D gene TRBD1, 5 bases. This CDR3 comprises 12 residues. V was pared by 6 bases and J by 13 bases, with 16 bases between. CDR1 and CDR2 (germline): MDHEN, SYDVKM. The CDR3 DNA is TGTGCCAGCAGCTTGACAGAAAGCCCCCAGTTCTTC. Protein product: CASSLTESPQFF.

For the CDR3, the DNA is TGCGCCAGCAGCTATACCGACAGCCTGGGTTCACCCCTCCACTTT. Residues: CASSYTDSLGSPLHF. This rearrangement joins TRBV5-1 to TRBJ1-6; TRBD1 is a possible D gene (5 bases). V shed 3 bases and J shed 9 bases, with 16 bases lying between them. CDR3 length: 15 residues. Germline CDR1 SGHRS, CDR2 YFSETQ.

The chain couples TRBV25-1 to TRBJ2-1; D is possibly TRBD1 or TRBD2 (5 bases each). This CDR3 comprises 14 residues. Germline V gene sequence: CDR1 MGHDK, CDR2 SYGVNS. The germline V and J ends were trimmed by 8 bases and 8 bases, with 19 bases remaining between them. The CDR3 loop is CASLPSGRSHEQFF. The CDR3 nucleotides read TGTGCCAGCCTTCCGTCAGGGAGAAGCCATGAGCAGTTCTTC.